Below, one T cell receptor (beta chain) is given with its context. This clone occurred once. What this receptor recognizes is not known. The sample holds no much larger clone one base away, and base qualities are not on file. This entry comes from a study of blood T cell repertoires in COVID-19 (dated by TCRdb to 2018 to 2020). In terms of the full investigation: Samples covering the acute and convalescent phases of COVID-19 were provided by collaborators in the United States, Italy and Spain. The prospective study material was composed of cDNA or gDNA derived from T cells, B-cell-depleted T cells, or PBMCs. A de-identified subject ID, COVID-19 status, age in years and sex were almost always included in the sample metadata. A freely available public database, intended as a resource for researchers studying the immune response to SARS-CoV-2, is where the repertoires were released. Where available, HLA class I and class II types were taken from metadata supplied by the sample provider and were not determined by assay-based typing. Deeply sampled blood TCRbeta repertoires from subjects exposed to, actively infected with, or recovered from COVID-19 were included in the dataset. Samples came from the ongoing ImmuneRACE study (first 160 participants) plus 1,254 subjects from 6 global collaborators.

Beyond this particular receptor, the publication reports: Clinical and demographic metadata were provided uncurated, with the amount varying by source and participant.

TCRbeta CDR3 regions were amplified from genomic DNA using the immunoSEQ Assay, a bias-controlled multiplex PCR. The authors' analysis ran thus. The number of nucleated cells in each sample was estimated from the amplification of reference gene primers within the assay. To quantify the absolute abundance of each unique TCRbeta CDR3 rearrangement, sequence reads were collapsed and filtered. For each sample, productive Simpson clonality was calculated as the square root of Simpson's diversity index over productive rearrangements. As stored in TCRdb, this immuneACCESS dataset retains in-frame rearrangements with V and J assigned. A fraction of the clones does not appear; measured against another copy, unresolved V genes explain less than half of the discrepancy, and the remainder lacks a known reason. V and J calls and clone size are as listed in that table; D and trimming were resolved from the DNA. Across this sample there are approximately 230,000 clones, with about 91% seen only once. The ten largest clones add up to 5% to 6.5% of the sample.

One collaborating source in Seattle enrolled patients during active infection and followed them longitudinally through the course of disease. Whole blood was collected in K2EDTA tubes by collaborating institutions according to the institutions' own protocols. For TCRbeta analysis, collaborator samples were shipped as frozen whole blood, as isolated PBMCs, or as DNA extracted from either sample type. This sequence originates from a woman aged 25 to 39 with COVID-19, enrolled during active disease. Sequencing used peripheral blood.

Here is the DNA: TGTGCCAGCAGCTATTCCCTCATCGCGGCTTTAGCCAAAAACATTCAGTACTTC. Translated, it reads CASSYSLIAALAKNIQYF. The chain joins TRBV6-2 or TRBV6-3 to TRBJ2-4, with an unclear D gene assignment. The germline V gene provides CDR1 MNHEY and CDR2 SVGEGT. The CDR3 runs 18 amino acids, cysteine and phenylalanine included. CDR3 DNA is the only sequence kept; it has 54 bases, read in frame from the first base. V and J lose 6 bases and 0 bases, and a span of 21 bases separates them.